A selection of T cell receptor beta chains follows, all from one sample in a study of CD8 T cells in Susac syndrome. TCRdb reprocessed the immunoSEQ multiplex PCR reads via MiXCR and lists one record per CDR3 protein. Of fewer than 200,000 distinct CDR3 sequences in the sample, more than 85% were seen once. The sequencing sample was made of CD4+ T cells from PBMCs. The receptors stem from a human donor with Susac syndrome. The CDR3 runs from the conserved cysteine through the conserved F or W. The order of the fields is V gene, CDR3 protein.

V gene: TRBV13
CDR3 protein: CASSRTGKGYTF

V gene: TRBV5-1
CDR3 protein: CASSFAGGTGELFF

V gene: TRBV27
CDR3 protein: CASRLQGQAYNEQFF

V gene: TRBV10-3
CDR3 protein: CAIKQEYEQYF

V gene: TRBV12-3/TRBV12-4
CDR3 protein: CASSLKGGNTGELFF

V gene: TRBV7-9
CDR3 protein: CASSRRAGGGYNEQFF

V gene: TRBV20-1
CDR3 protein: CSARDETRGAFF

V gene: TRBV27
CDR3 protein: CASRPLGGSSYEQYF

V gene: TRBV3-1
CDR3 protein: CASSQEAELNEKLFF

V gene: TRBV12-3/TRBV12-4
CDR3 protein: CASSRAQGYYGYTF

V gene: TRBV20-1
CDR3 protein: CSARLLTVLGGETQYF

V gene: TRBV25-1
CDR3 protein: CASSATGTTNEKLFF

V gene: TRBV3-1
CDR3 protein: CASSQVRALAENEQFF

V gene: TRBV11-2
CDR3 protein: CASSPLAGLDEQFF